A single sample is the source of the 10 T cell receptor beta chains below, sequenced in a study of T cell responses to AZD1222 COVID-19 vaccine. Clones were read by immunoSEQ multiplex PCR, and TCRdb kept only the in-frame ones, dropping some. The repertoire consists of over 120,000 clones, with approximately 86% occurring once and the leading ten covering approximately 4.7%. Specimen: peripheral blood, collected 28 days after the second AZD1222 dose. These receptors all stem from an adult who received the AZD1222 COVID-19 vaccine.

The genes are TRBV5-1 and TRBJ2-1; TRBD1 matches 10 bases. The CDR3 has 16 residues. Germline V gene lookup returns CDR1 SGHRS and CDR2 YFSETQ. Germline trimming cut 4 bases from V and 8 bases from J; bases unmatched to any gene: 12. The DNA of the CDR3 is TGCGCCAGCAGCGGCGTAGGACAGGGGGGTTTCGATGAGCAGTTCTTC. It specifies CASSGVGQGGFDEQFF. The whole variable domain, remainder taken from reference TRBV5-1 and TRBJ2-1, is KAGVTQTPRYLIKTRGQQVTLSCSPISGHRSVSWYQQTPGQGLQFLFEYFSETQRNKGNFPGRFSGRQFSNSRSEMNVSTLELGDSALYLCASSGVGQGGFDEQFFGPGTRLTVL.

The sample holds one count of this clone. The chain links TRBV6-5 to TRBJ1-5, with 8 bases fitting TRBD1. Looked up from germline, CDR1 is MNHEY and CDR2 is SVGAGI. The CDR3 runs to 15 residues. The trim removed 6 bases at V and 5 bases at J, leaving 9 bases unmatched. CDR3 region: CASRGRTGTDQPQHF. DNA for the CDR3: TGTGCCAGCAGGGGCCGGACAGGGACCGATCAGCCCCAGCATTTT.

V and J are TRBV5-4 and TRBJ2-3; 10 bases align to TRBD2. Germline values: CDR1 SGHNT, CDR2 YYREEE (reference sequence). Trimming at V came to 4 bases and at J to 3 bases, leaving 8 bases not matched to a gene. The CDR3 has 16 amino acids. CDR3 protein: CASSLTSGITTDTQYF. The CDR3 bases are TGTGCCAGCAGCCTCACTAGCGGGATAACTACAGATACGCAGTATTTT.

The chain combines TRBV15 with TRBJ1-2; a possible D gene is TRBD1 (5 bases). The germline CDR1 and CDR2 sequences are LNHNV and YYDKDF (reference sequence). V was trimmed by 1 base and J by 4 bases, leaving 16 bases between them. The CDR3 runs to 16 residues. The chain's CDR3 is CATSRGQAGRSYGYTF. For the CDR3, the DNA is TGTGCCACCAGCAGAGGGCAGGCAGGGAGGAGCTATGGCTACACCTTC.

This chain's CDR3 is CASSLGQTYEQYF. The CDR3 region has the DNA TGTGCCAGCAGCTTAGGGCAGACCTACGAGCAGTACTTC. The chain joins TRBV13 to TRBJ2-7; D is unresolved. The germline CDR1 and CDR2 sequences are PRHDT and FYEKMQ (reference sequence). This CDR3 region has 13 residues. V lost 0 bases, J lost 2 bases, and 5 bases lay in between.

The chain carries TRBV7-6 and TRBJ2-7, with D uncertain. Germline V gene lookup returns CDR1 SGHVS and CDR2 FNYEAQ. Trimming stripped 1 base from V and 3 bases from J, with 19 bases between. CDR3 length equals 17 residues. DNA for the CDR3: TGTGCCAGCAGCTTAGAACCGTCCTTAGGGATGAACTACGAGCAGTACTTC. This codes for CASSLEPSLGMNYEQYF.

The chain uses TRBV3-1 (or the pseudogene TRBV3-2) and TRBJ1-2; TRBD1 agrees at 10 bases. The germline CDR1 and CDR2 sequences are LGHDT and YNNKEL (reference sequence). V trimming: 5 bases; J trimming: 5 bases; junction bases outside the gene matches: 8. The CDR3 has 15 amino acids. The CDR3 DNA is TGTGCCAGCAGCTCACTCCCGGGACAGGGGTATGGCTACACCTTC. Residues: CASSSLPGQGYGYTF.

The CDR3 region is CASRFNPQGQETQYF. The CDR3 nucleotides are TGTGCCAGCCGCTTCAACCCCCAGGGTCAAGAGACCCAGTACTTC. The V and J genes are TRBV6-5 and TRBJ2-5; D is perhaps TRBD1 (5 bases). The CDR3 consists of 15 residues. The V end lost 8 bases, the J end lost 2 bases, and 18 bases lay between the germline ends. The germline CDR1 and CDR2 sequences are MNHEY and SVGAGI.

The chain combines TRBV7-9 with TRBJ2-5; D remains ambiguous. This CDR3 spans 12 amino acids. Germline CDR1 is SEHNR and CDR2 is FQNEAQ (reference sequence). V was trimmed by 3 bases and J by 5 bases, leaving 7 bases between them. The CDR3 sequence is CASSLVRETQYF. The CDR3 nucleotides are TGTGCCAGCAGCTTGGTACGGGAGACCCAGTACTTC. Combining the CDR3 with reference TRBV7-9 and TRBJ2-5 gives the whole variable domain DTGVSQNPRHKITKRGQNVTFRCDPISEHNRLYWYRQTLGQGPEFLTYFQNEAQLEKSRLLSDRFSAERPKGSFSTLEIQRTEQGDSAMYLCASSLVRETQYFGPGTRLLVL.

The chain recombines TRBV12-3 or TRBV12-4 with TRBJ2-2, with D unclear. V lost 4 bases, J lost 6 bases, and 6 bases lay in between. This CDR3 comprises 12 residues. For the CDR3, the DNA is TGTGCCAGCAGTTCAAGGGCCGGGGAGCTGTTTTTT. Protein: CASSSRAGELFF.